This TCR beta chain stems from a study of blood T cell repertoires in COVID-19. Whole-study context: The analysed material was cDNA or gDNA that came from T cells, B-cell-depleted T cells, or PBMCs.

V shed 4 bases and J shed 8 bases, with 15 bases lying between them. The CDR3 spans 15 residues. CDR1 SNHLY and CDR2 FYNNEI come from the germline V gene. The method was immunoSEQ multiplex PCR; TCRdb's version includes in-frame clones alone and lacks a portion of them. The sample includes about 200,000 clones, about 88% of them seen just once. This TCR came from a woman between 40 and 50 years old who had recovered from COVID-19. The rearrangement joins TRBV2 to TRBJ1-6; a possible D gene is TRBD1 (6 bases). Material for sequencing was peripheral blood. CDR3 nucleotide sequence: TGTGCCAGCAGTGCTCCAGGGGATTTGGATTCACCCCTCCACTTT. Its protein is CASSAPGDLDSPLHF. The variable domain in full, completed from reference TRBV2 and TRBJ1-6, reads EPEVTQTPSHQVTQMGQEVILRCVPISNHLYFYWYRQILGQKVEFLVSFYNNEISEKSEIFDDQFSVERPDGSNFTLKIRSTKLEDSAMYFCASSAPGDLDSPLHFGNGTRLTVT.